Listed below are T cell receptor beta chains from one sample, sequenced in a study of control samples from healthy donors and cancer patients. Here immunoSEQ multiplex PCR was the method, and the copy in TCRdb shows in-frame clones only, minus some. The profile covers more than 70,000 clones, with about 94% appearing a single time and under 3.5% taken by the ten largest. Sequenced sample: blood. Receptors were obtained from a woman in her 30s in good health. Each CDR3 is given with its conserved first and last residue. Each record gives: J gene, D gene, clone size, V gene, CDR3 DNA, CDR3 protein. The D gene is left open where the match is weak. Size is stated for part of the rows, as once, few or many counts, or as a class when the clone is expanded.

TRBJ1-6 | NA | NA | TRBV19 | TGTGCCAGTAGTATAGGGGTTTCGGATTCACCCCTCCACTTT | CASSIGVSDSPLHF
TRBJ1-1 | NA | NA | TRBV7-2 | TGTGCCAGCAGCTTCCAGGTGACTACTGAAGCTTTCTTT | CASSFQVTTEAFF
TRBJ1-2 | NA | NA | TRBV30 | TGTGCCTGGAGTGTACTCGGGGGGCACTATGGCTACACCTTC | CAWSVLGGHYGYTF
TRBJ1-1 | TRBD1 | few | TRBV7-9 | TGTGCCAGCAGCACGGGACAGGCCCTTGAAGCTTTCTTT | CASSTGQALEAFF
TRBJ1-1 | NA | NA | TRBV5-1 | TGCGCCAGCTGGACAGACCAGACCTCTGAAGCTTTCTTT | CASWTDQTSEAFF
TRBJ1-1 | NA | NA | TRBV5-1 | TGCGCCAGCAGCTTCAACGTCGGGGGGAGGAACACTGAAGCTTTCTTT | CASSFNVGGRNTEAFF
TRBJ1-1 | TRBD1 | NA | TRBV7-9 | TGTGCCAGCAGCTTAACAACCGGGACAGGTGAAGCTTTCTTT | CASSLTTGTGEAFF
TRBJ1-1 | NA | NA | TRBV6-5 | TGTGCCAGCAGAGTTACAGCGAACACTGAAGCTTTCTTT | CASRVTANTEAFF
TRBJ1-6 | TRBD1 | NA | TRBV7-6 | TGTGCCAGCAGTTTGGGACAGGGAAGTTCCCCCCTCCACTTT | CASSLGQGSSPLHF
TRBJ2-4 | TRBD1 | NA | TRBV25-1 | TGTGCCAGCAGTGACCACGACAGGGGTAGGGACATTCAGTACTTC | CASSDHDRGRDIQYF
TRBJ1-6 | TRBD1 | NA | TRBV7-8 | TGTGCCAGCAGCTCAAGTCGGATTCGCAGGGGGCGGCAAGAGTCGGATTCACCCCTCCACTTT | CASSSSRIRRGRQESDSPLHF
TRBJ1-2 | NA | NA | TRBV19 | TGTGCCAGTAGACCCGTGGGGGGCGCGTATGGCTACACCTTC | CASRPVGGAYGYTF
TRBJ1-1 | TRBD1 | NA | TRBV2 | TGTGCCAGCAGTGTCACAGGGGGCGGGAACACTGAAGCTTTCTTT | CASSVTGGGNTEAFF
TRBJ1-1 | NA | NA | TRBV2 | TGTGCCAGCAGCTCCTCAGGGAAATCTTTCTTT | CASSSSGKSFF
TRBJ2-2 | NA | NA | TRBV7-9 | TGTGCCAGCAACCGGGGGGCCAACACCGGGGAGCTGTTTTTT | CASNRGANTGELFF
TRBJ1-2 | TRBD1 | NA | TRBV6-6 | TGTGCCAGCAGCGCAGTTAGGGAACAGGGGAACTATGGCTACACCTTC | CASSAVREQGNYGYTF
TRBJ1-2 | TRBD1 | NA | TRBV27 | TGTGCCAGCAGTTTTTTGGGACAGATGATCTATGGCTACACCTTC | CASSFLGQMIYGYTF
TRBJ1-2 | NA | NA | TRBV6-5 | TGTGCCAGCAGCCCCCGGGGGGGTAACTATGGCTACACCTTC | CASSPRGGNYGYTF
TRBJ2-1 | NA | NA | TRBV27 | TGTGCCAGCAGTTTATTAGATGAGCAGTTCTTC | CASSLLDEQFF
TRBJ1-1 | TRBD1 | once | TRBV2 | TGTGCCAGCAGTGTGGGACAGGGGTCTACTGAAGCTTTCTTT | CASSVGQGSTEAFF
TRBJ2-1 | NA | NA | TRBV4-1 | TGCGCCAGCAGCCCGGGGCGGGGAGGCTACAATGAGCAGTTCTTC | CASSPGRGGYNEQFF
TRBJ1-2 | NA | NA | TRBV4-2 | TGTGCCAGCAGCCAGCCCCTTTTTCGGGAGAATGGCTACACCTTC | CASSQPLFRENGYTF
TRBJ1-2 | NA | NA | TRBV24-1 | TGTGCCACCAGTGATTTGGAGGGGAACTATGGCTACACCTTC | CATSDLEGNYGYTF
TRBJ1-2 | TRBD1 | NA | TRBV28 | TGTGCCATCCCCGGGACAGACTATGGCTACACCTTC | CAIPGTDYGYTF
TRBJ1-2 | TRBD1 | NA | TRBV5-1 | TGCGCCAGCAGCTTGGGGACAGGGCCCTTGGGTGGCTACACCTTC | CASSLGTGPLGGYTF
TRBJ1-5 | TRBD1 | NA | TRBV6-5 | TGTGCCAGCAGTCCGGACAGGGCCAGCAATCAGCCCCAGCATTTT | CASSPDRASNQPQHF
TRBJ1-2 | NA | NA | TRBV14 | TGTGCCAGCAGCCAAGAGACCAACTATGGCTACACCTTC | CASSQETNYGYTF
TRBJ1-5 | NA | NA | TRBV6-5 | TGTGCCAGCACCAATGTAGGCAATCAGCCCCAGCATTTT | CASTNVGNQPQHF
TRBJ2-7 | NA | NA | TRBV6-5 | TGTGCCAGCAGATGGGACGCCACTTCCTACGAGCAGTACTTC | CASRWDATSYEQYF
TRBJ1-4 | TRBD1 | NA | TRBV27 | TGTGCCAGCCGGAACCTGCCGGGACAGGGTGAAAAACTGTTTTTT | CASRNLPGQGEKLFF
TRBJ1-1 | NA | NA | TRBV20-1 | TGCAGTGTAATCGGGAACACTGAAGCTTTCTTT | CSVIGNTEAFF
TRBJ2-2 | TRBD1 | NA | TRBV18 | TGTGCCAGCTTCGAGGACAGGACGGGCGGGGAGCTGTTTTTT | CASFEDRTGGELFF
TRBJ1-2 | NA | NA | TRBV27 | TGTGCCAGCAGTTTATTAGAGGGGGGACGCTATGGCTACACCTTC | CASSLLEGGRYGYTF
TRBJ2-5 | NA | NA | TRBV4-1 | TGCGCCAGCAGCCAAGTATTGGGGGTACAAGAGACCCAGTACTTC | CASSQVLGVQETQYF
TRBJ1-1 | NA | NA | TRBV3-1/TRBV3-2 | TGTGCCAGCAGCCAAAAGGGGATGAACACTGAAGCTTTCTTT | CASSQKGMNTEAFF
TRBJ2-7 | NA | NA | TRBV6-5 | TGTGCCAGCAGTTTGGGGGACGCCTACGAGCAGTACTTC | CASSLGDAYEQYF
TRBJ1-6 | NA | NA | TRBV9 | TGTGCCAGCAGCGTCAGACAGGTTGAGTCACCCCTCCACTTT | CASSVRQVESPLHF
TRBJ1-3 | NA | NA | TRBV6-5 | TGTGCCAGCAGCGCCGACTCTGGAAACACCATATATTTT | CASSADSGNTIYF